Given below is one TCR beta chain in context. Antigen: not known. This sample is part of a study of Ad26.COV2.S vaccination and SARS-CoV-2 variants. Turning to the study itself: In the study, Ad26.COV2.S was injected intramuscularly once, or twice 56 days apart.

The treatment is: about 20 received Ad26.COV2.S at low or high dose, single or two shots; roughly five received placebo; per-sample allocation not given. Day 63 after the first vaccine or placebo injection was the time point for sampling. Study-wide points: Total T cell responses may have been underestimated by the TCR breadth and depth analyses.

TCRdb's copy holds only in-frame clones and misses some; the assay was immunoSEQ multiplex PCR. The data show more than 400,000 clones, 90% seen once. Sequencing used peripheral blood, obtained in a trial of Ad26.COV2.S vaccine versus placebo. The sequence was obtained from a person aged 18 to 65 who received the Ad26.COV2.S COVID-19 vaccine or a placebo.

The CDR3 DNA follows: TGTGCCAGTAGTCGAAGCACAGGGGCTGGGGCCAACGTCCTGACTTTC. Its translation is CASSRSTGAGANVLTF. The J gene is TRBJ2-6, the V gene TRBV19, with TRBD1 matching 7 bases. V was pared by 5 bases and J by 2 bases, with 6 bases of the junction left unmatched. The CDR3 contains 16 residues. CDR1 is LNHDA, CDR2 SQIVND, per germline (reference sequence).